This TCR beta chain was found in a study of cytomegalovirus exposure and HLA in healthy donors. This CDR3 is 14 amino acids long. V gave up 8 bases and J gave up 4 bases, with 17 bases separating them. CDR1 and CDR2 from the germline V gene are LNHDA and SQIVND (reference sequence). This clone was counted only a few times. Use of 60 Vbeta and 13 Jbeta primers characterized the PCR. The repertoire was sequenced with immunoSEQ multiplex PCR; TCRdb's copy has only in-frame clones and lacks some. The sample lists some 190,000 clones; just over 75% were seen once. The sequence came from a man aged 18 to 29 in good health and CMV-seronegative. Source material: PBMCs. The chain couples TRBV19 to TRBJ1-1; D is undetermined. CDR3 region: CASQTRVEATEAFF. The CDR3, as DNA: TGTGCCAGTCAGACAAGGGTGGAGGCCACTGAAGCTTTCTTT. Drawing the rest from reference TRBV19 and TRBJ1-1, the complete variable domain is DGGITQSPKYLFRKEGQNVTLSCEQNLNHDAMYWYRQDPGQGLRLIYYSQIVNDFQKGDIAEGYSVSREKKESFPLTVTSAQKNPTAFYLCASQTRVEATEAFFGQGTRLTVV.